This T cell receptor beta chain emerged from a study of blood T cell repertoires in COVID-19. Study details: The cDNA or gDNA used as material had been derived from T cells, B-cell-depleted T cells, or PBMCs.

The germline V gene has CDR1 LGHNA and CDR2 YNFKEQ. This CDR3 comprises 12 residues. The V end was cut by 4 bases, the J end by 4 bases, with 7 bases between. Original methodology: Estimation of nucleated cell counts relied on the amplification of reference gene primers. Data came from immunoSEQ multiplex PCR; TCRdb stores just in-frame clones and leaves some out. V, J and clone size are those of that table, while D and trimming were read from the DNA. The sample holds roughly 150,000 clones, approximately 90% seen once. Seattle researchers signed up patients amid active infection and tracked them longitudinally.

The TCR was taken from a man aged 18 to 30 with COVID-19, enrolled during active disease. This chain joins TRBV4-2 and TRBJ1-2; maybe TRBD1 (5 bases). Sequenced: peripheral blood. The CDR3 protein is CASSPGSYGYTF. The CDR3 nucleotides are TGTGCCAGCAGCCCAGGGTCCTATGGCTACACCTTC.